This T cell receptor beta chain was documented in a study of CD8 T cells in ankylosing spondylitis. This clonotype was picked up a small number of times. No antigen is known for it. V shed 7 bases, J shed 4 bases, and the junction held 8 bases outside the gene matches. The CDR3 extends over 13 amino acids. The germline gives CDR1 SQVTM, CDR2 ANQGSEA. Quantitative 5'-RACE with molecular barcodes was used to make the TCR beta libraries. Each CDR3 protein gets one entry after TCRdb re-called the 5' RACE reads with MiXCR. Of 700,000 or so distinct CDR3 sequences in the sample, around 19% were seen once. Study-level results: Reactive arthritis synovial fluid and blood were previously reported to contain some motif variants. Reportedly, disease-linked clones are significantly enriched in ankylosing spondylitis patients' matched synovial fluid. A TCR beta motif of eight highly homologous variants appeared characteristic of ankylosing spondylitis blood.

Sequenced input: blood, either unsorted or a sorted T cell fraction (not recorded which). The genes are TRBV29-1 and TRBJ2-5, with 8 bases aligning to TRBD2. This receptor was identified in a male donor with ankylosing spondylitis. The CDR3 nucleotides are TGCAGCGCCCGGGGGGGCCTGGGAGAGACCCAGTACTTC. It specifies CSARGGLGETQYF.